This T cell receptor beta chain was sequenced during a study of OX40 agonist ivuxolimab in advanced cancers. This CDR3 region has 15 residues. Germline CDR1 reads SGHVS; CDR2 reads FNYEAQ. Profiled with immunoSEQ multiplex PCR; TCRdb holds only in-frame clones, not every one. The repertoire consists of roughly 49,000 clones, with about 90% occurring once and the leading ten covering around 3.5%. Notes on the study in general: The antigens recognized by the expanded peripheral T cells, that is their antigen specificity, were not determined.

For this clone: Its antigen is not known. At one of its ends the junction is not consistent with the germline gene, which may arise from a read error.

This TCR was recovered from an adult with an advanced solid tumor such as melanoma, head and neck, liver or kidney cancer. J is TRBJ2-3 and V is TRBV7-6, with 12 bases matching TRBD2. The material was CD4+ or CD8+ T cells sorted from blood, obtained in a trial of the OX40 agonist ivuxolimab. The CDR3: CASSLAGGPSDTQYF. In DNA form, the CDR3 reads TGTGCCAGCAGCCTAGCGGGGGGGCCCTCAGATACGCAGTATTTT.